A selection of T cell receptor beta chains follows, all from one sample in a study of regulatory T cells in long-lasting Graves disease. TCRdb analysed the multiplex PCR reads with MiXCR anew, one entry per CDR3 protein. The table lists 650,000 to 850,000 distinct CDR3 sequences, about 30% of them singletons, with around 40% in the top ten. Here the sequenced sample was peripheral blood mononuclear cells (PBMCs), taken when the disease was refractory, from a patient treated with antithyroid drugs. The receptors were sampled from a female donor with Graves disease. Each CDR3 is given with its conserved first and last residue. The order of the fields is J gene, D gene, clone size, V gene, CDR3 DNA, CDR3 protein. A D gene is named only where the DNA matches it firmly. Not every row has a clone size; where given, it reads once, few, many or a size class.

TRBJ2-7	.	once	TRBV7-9	TGTGCCAGCAGCTCCAGCACCCTCTCCTACGAGCAGTACTTC	CASSSSTLSYEQYF
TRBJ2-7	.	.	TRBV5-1	TGCGCCAGCAGCATTCTGGGGGACTACGAGCAGTACTTC	CASSILGDYEQYF
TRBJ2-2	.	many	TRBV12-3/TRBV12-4	TGTGCCAGCAGCATTATAAATGGGGGTACCACCGGGGAGCTGTTTTTT	CASSIINGGTTGELFF
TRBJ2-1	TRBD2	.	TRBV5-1	TGCGCCAGCAGCTTGGAAGCGGGAGGACTCAATGAGCAGTTCTTC	CASSLEAGGLNEQFF
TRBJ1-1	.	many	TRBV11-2	TGTGCCAGCTCTCCTTCCTCCGGGTTATGGGCTTTCTTT	CASSPSSGLWAFF
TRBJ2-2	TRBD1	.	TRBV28	TGTGCCAGCAGTACCAGCCCCACCAACAGGGGGCGGACCGGGGAGCTGTTTTTT	CASSTSPTNRGRTGELFF
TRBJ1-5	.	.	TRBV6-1	TGTGCCAGCAGTCAGTCCGATCAGCCCCAGCATTTT	CASSQSDQPQHF
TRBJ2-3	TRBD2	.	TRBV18	TGTGCCAGCTCGGAGCGGGACACAGATACGCAGTATTTT	CASSERDTDTQYF
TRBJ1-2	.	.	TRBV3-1	TGTGCCAGCAGCCAAGATAGAGGGCTTCGGGTGGATGGCTACACCTTC	CASSQDRGLRVDGYTF
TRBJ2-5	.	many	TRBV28	TGTGCCAGCATACCTTCGGCGGGGGAGACCCAGTACTTC	CASIPSAGETQYF
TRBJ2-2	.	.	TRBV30	TGTGCCTGGAGTGTATCGGCTGGGGAGCTGTTTTTT	CAWSVSAGELFF
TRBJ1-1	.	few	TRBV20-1	TGCAGTGCTATGACAGGATTGAACACTGAAGCTTTCTTT	CSAMTGLNTEAFF
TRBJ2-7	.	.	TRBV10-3	TGTGCCATCAGTGGGGTTGGCGAGCAGTACTTC	CAISGVGEQYF
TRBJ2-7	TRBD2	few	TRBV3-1	TGTGCCAGCAGCCAAGTGGCTAGCGGGTCCTACGAGCAGTACTTC	CASSQVASGSYEQYF
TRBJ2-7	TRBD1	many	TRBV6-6	TGTGCCAGCAGTTACTCGACAGGGATATACGAGCAGTACTTC	CASSYSTGIYEQYF
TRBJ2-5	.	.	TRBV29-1	TGCAGCGTTGAAGAGGGTTCGGGACTAGAGACCCAGTACTTC	CSVEEGSGLETQYF
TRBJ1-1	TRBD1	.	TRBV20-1	TGCAGTGCCAGTACAGGGGGCGTAACTGAAGCTTTCTTT	CSASTGGVTEAFF
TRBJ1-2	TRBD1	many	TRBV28	TGTGCCAGCAGTTTACAGGGGGCTTATAGCTATGGCTACACCTTC	CASSLQGAYSYGYTF
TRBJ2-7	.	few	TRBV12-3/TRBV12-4	TGTGCCAGCACCCCGGGACTCTCCTACGAGCAGTACTTC	CASTPGLSYEQYF
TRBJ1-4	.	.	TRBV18	TGTGCCAGCTCACCAGATATTAATGAAAAACTGTTTTTT	CASSPDINEKLFF
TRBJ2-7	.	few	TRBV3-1	TGTGCCAGCAGCCGGTCCCGGGACAAGCCCTACGAGCAGTACTTC	CASSRSRDKPYEQYF
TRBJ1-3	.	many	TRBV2	TGTGCCAGCAGTGAAGGAGGGAACGGAAACACCATATATTTT	CASSEGGNGNTIYF
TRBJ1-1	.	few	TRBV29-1	TGCAGCGTTGACGGGGGCACTGAAGCTTTCTTT	CSVDGGTEAFF
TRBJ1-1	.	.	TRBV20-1	TGCAGTGCTAGAGCGGGGGTGAACACTGAAGCTTTCTTT	CSARAGVNTEAFF
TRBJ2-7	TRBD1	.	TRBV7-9	TGTGCCAGCAGCTCAACAGCGACAGGGAACTACGAGCAGTACTTC	CASSSTATGNYEQYF
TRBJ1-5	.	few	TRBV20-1	TGCAGTGCTAGTTCCGGGGGCGGACGCAATCAGCCCCAGCATTTT	CSASSGGGRNQPQHF
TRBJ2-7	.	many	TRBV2	TGTGCCAGCAGCGTCTCCTACGAGCAGTACTTC	CASSVSYEQYF
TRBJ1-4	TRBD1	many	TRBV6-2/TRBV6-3	TGTGCCAGCAGACCCCAAGGAGGGACAGTTCAGGAAAAACTGTTTTTT	CASRPQGGTVQEKLFF
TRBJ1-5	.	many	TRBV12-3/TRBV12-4	TGTGCCAGCAGTTACACTAGCAATCAGCCCCAGCATTTT	CASSYTSNQPQHF
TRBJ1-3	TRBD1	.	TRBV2	TGTGCCGGACAGGAAAGTGGAAACACCATATATTTT	CAGQESGNTIYF
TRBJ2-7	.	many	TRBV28	TGTGCCAGCAGCCTCGTTGGGAGGGGGCGCGACGAGCAGTACTTC	CASSLVGRGRDEQYF
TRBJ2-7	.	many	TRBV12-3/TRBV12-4	TGTGCCAGCAGTTTAAAGGATTCGACCTACGAGCAGTACTTC	CASSLKDSTYEQYF
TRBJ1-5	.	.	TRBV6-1	TGTGCCAGCAGTGAACTCCAGGGAGCTCAGCCCCAGCATTTT	CASSELQGAQPQHF
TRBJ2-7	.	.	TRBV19	TGTGCCAGTAGTCTGGGACTCCATCCTTACGAGCAGTACTTC	CASSLGLHPYEQYF
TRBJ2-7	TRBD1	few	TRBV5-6	TGTGCCAGCAGCTCGGACAGGGCCCACGAGCAGTACTTC	CASSSDRAHEQYF
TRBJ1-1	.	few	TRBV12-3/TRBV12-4	TGTGCCAGCAGTTCAACCGGCCCTAACCAAGCTTTCTTT	CASSSTGPNQAFF
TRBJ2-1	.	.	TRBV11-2	TGTGCCAGCAGCTTAGATCCCCCTTCGAATGAGCAGTTCTTC	CASSLDPPSNEQFF
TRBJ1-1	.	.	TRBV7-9	TGTGCCAGCAGCCCCGTTCCAGGAGCTTTCTTT	CASSPVPGAFF
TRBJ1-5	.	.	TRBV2	TGTGCCAGCAGTGGACGTATCAATCAGCCCCAGCATTTT	CASSGRINQPQHF
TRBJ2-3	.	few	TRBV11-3	TGTGCCAGCAGCTTCGGCGGGGGCCGAGATACGCAGTATTTT	CASSFGGGRDTQYF
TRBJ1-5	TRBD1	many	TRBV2	TGTGCCAGCCTACCGGGACAGGGAAGAAATCAGCCCCAGCATTTT	CASLPGQGRNQPQHF
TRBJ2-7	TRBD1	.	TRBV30	TGTGCCTGGAGTGAACAGGGGACCGAGCAGTACTTC	CAWSEQGTEQYF
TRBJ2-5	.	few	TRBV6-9	TGTGCCAGCAGTTACTCTCGGACAAACCAAGAGACCCAGTACTTC	CASSYSRTNQETQYF
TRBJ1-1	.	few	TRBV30	TGTGCCTGGTGTCGAGGAGGCACTGAAGCTTTCTTT	CAWCRGGTEAFF
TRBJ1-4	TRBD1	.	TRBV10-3	TGTGCCATCAGTGGGGGACAGGGGTATGAAAAACTGTTTTTT	CAISGGQGYEKLFF
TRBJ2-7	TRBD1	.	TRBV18	TGTGCCAGCTCACGCTCGGGACAGGGACGCTACGAGCAGTACTTC	CASSRSGQGRYEQYF